This is a list of T cell receptor beta chains from one sample in a study of cytomegalovirus exposure and HLA in healthy donors. Sequencing used immunoSEQ multiplex PCR; TCRdb keeps in-frame clones, though not all of them. Of around 120,000 clones listed, about 75% are singletons. Sequencing was carried out using PBMCs. The receptor source for this set is a man aged 60 to 69 in good health and CMV-seropositive. The CDR3 runs from the conserved cysteine through the conserved F or W. The D gene is left open where the match is weak. The size entry is marked missing in some rows and otherwise reads once, few, many or a size class.

V	D	J	size	DNA	CDR3
TRBV18	-	TRBJ2-1	-	TGTGCCAGCTCATTGGGCGAAAACAATGAGCAGTTCTTC	CASSLGENNEQFF
TRBV25-1	-	TRBJ2-7	-	TGTGCCAGCAGCAAAACAGGGATGAATGACGAGCAGTACTTC	CASSKTGMNDEQYF
TRBV14	-	TRBJ1-1	-	TGTGCCAGCAGCCTGTCGGGGGGGCTTCTGCCTTTCTTT	CASSLSGGLLPFF
TRBV18	-	TRBJ1-1	few	TGTGCCAGCTCACCCTTCGGGGGGAGAATGAACACTGAAGCTTTCTTT	CASSPFGGRMNTEAFF
TRBV28	TRBD1	TRBJ1-2	-	TGTGCCAGCAGTTCATCCGGGACAGGGGGCGGGGGCTACACCTTC	CASSSSGTGGGGYTF
TRBV18	-	TRBJ2-3	-	TGTGCCAGCTCACCCGGACAACCAGATACGCAGTATTTT	CASSPGQPDTQYF
TRBV18	-	TRBJ1-1	-	TGTGCCAGCTCACCCCTCATGAGTTCCGGGGGGGGAGCGGGCACTGAAGCTTTCTTT	CASSPLMSSGGGAGTEAFF
TRBV28	-	TRBJ1-2	few	TGTGCCAGCAGAAACTCCTGGTATGGCTACACCTTC	CASRNSWYGYTF
TRBV6-5	-	TRBJ1-3	-	TGTGCCAGCAGTTACGGCACCTCTGGAAACACCATATATTTT	CASSYGTSGNTIYF
TRBV12-5	TRBD2	TRBJ2-1	once	TGTGCTAGTGGTTTGGTGTTAGCGGGACCCAACAATGAGCAGTTCTTC	CASGLVLAGPNNEQFF
TRBV7-9	TRBD1	TRBJ2-5	-	TGTGCCAGCAGCTTAGGGACAGGAACCCAAGAGACCCAGTACTTC	CASSLGTGTQETQYF
TRBV11-3	-	TRBJ2-3	-	TGTGCCAGCAGCTTGAGAAGCACAGATACGCAGTATTTT	CASSLRSTDTQYF
TRBV6-1	-	TRBJ2-7	-	TGTGCCAGCGGTACCACGGGTCTATTCGAGCAGTACTTC	CASGTTGLFEQYF
TRBV7-6	TRBD1	TRBJ1-4	-	TGTGCCAGCAGCCAGGAGGGACAGGCTAATGAAAAACTGTTTTTT	CASSQEGQANEKLFF
TRBV19	-	TRBJ1-4	-	TGTGCCAGTATCGACAACAGGGATACAACTAATGAAAAACTGTTTTTT	CASIDNRDTTNEKLFF
TRBV5-6	-	TRBJ1-4	-	TGTGCCAGCAGCCCGACACCTACTGCAACTAATGAAAAACTGTTTTTT	CASSPTPTATNEKLFF
TRBV7-8	-	TRBJ1-1	-	TGTGCCAGCAGCAAGAGGACAGAAAACACTGAAGCTTTCTTT	CASSKRTENTEAFF
TRBV5-4	TRBD1	TRBJ1-2	-	TGTGCCAGCAGCTTGGCTGCAGGGGGCTCGGGTAACTATGGCTACACCTTC	CASSLAAGGSGNYGYTF
TRBV5-1	-	TRBJ1-5	-	TGCGCCAGCAGCTTAGGGGGGGAGGTTCCCCAGCATTTT	CASSLGGEVPQHF
TRBV2	-	TRBJ2-7	-	TGTGCCAGCAGTACAGGAACCTACGAGCAGTACTTC	CASSTGTYEQYF
TRBV4-2	TRBD2	TRBJ2-7	once	TGTGCCAGCAGCCGCGGACCTAGCGGGGGGGCCGGCGAGCAGTACTTC	CASSRGPSGGAGEQYF
TRBV28	-	TRBJ1-1	-	TGTGCCAGCAGTTTACGTCCGGGATTTCTGTCTGAAGCTTTCTTT	CASSLRPGFLSEAFF